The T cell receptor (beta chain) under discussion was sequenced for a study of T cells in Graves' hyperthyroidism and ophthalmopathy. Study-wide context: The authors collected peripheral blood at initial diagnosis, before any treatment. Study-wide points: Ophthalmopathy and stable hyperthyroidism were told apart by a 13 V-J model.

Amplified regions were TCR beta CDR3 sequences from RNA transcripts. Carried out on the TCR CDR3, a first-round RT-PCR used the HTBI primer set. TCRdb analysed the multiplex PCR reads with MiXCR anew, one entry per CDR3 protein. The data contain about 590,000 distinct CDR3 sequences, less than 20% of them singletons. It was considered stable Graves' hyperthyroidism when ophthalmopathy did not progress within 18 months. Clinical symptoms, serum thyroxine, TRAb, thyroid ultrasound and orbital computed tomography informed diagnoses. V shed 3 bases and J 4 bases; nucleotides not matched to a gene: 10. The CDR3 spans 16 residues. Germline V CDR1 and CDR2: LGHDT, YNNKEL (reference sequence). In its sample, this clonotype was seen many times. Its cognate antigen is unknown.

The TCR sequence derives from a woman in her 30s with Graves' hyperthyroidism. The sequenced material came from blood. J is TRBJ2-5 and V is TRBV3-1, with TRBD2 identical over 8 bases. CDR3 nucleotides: TGTGCCAGCAGCCACCGAGCGGGAGTGCTTCCAGAGACCCAGTACTTC. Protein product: CASSHRAGVLPETQYF.